This T cell receptor beta chain is from a study of blood T cell repertoires in COVID-19. Overall study: Samples taken during acute and convalescent COVID-19 were collected in the United States, Italy and Spain.

As originally analysed: By means of reference gene primer amplification, nucleated cell counts were estimated. The data were produced by immunoSEQ multiplex PCR, yet TCRdb's version contains in-frame clones alone and is incomplete. V, J and clone size are taken as reported in that table, and D and trimming were inferred from the DNA itself. Of approximately 390,000 clones in the sample, around 87% were seen once. Trimming removed 5 bases at V and 8 bases at J, with 15 bases between. CDR3 length equals 13 residues. The germline CDR1 and CDR2 sequences are PRHDT and FYEKMQ (reference sequence). The participants were between roughly 18 and 90 years old and came from about two dozen US areas.

Material: PBMCs or T cells enriched from blood (not recorded which). This receptor was obtained from a woman aged 50 to 60 who had recovered from COVID-19. The chain has TRBV13 and TRBJ1-2; D unclear. Here the CDR3 reads CASSPGLSGGYTF. The CDR3 nucleotides read TGTGCCAGCAGCCCCGGACTCTCCGGAGGCTACACCTTC.